The 14 T cell receptor beta chains below were found in one sample sequenced in a study of blood T cell repertoires in acute mononucleosis (dated by TCRdb to 2020 to 2022). The library relied on the immunoSEQ multiplex PCR assay. TCRdb's version of the immuneACCESS table is confined to in-frame rearrangements and falls short of the full clone set. An unresolved V gene accounts for under half of the shortfall where checked; the remainder is of unknown origin. For this sample there are some 600 clones; 37% appear just once. The ten biggest clones cover about 45% of the sample. Reading the label with the study, this specimen's time point is: acute infectious mononucleosis, at clinical presentation within 2 weeks of symptom onset (visit 1). The study at large found these results: GLC-BM selection appeared to involve both chains, including public TCRbeta motifs on BV14-BJ2 and BV20-BJ1 alongside a TCRalpha motif on AV5-AJ31.

Material: EBV GLC epitope tetramer+ CD8+ T cells sorted from PBMCs, obtained during acute infectious mononucleosis. The meaning of the sample's cell subset or site label: CD8 T cells binding tetramer with EBV BMLF1 280-288 peptide (GLC-BM). Receptors originate from a man between 18 and 35 years old with infectious mononucleosis caused by EBV.

This clone occurred a few times. Germline and junction disagree at one end, which may indicate a read error. This rearrangement joins TRBV9 to TRBJ1-4; the D gene is possibly TRBD1 (5 bases). Per the germline V gene, CDR1 is SGDLS and CDR2 is YYNGEE. The CDR3 extends over 16 amino acids. CDR3 region: CACSDGQVASYDKLFF. In DNA form, the CDR3 reads TGTGCCTGCAGCGACGGACAAGTTGCATCTTATGATAAACTGTTTTTT.

This clone was observed once. A far larger clone is one nucleotide away, so this likely arose from a read error. This CDR3 fails to terminate in the conserved phenylalanine or tryptophan, so it likely reflects a read error. The chain recombines TRBV9 with TRBJ2-2, with D perhaps TRBD2 (5 bases). Trimming stripped 5 bases from V and 6 bases from J, with 17 bases between. CDR1 SGDLS and CDR2 YYNGEE come from the germline V gene. This CDR3 has 15 amino acids. The CDR3 protein is CASSEGQIAPGELFV. The CDR3 region has the DNA TGTGCCAGCAGTGAGGGTCAGATCGCCCCCGGGGAGCTGTTTGTT.

The chain has TRBV21-1 and TRBJ1-6. TRBV21-1 is a pseudogene segment. The CDR3 is 20 amino acids. CDR3 coding DNA: TGTGCCAGCAGCGAGGGATTAGCTACACTACACATACATCATAATTCACCCCTCCACTTT. Residues: CASSEGLATLHIHHNSPLHF.

With respect to this clone: A far larger clone differs by one base, so this is likely a read error. The same CDR3 arises from other DNA sequences in this sample as well. J is TRBJ1-4 and V is TRBV29-1; the D gene is possibly TRBD1 (6 bases). The CDR3 covers 14 residues. CDR1 and CDR2 (germline): SQVTM, ANQGSEA. DNA for the CDR3: TGCAGCGTTGGCGCCGGGGGCACTATTGAAAAACTGTTTTTT. Amino acid sequence: CSVGAGGTIEKLFF. Full variable domain (missing parts from reference TRBV29-1 and TRBJ1-4): SAVISQKPSRDICQRGTSLTIQCQVDSQVTMMFWYRQQPGQSLTLIATANQGSEATYESGFVIDKFPISRPNLTFSTLTVSNMSPEDSSIYLCSVGAGGTIEKLFFGSGTQLSVL.

V usage is TRBV29-1 and J usage is TRBJ1-4; perhaps TRBD1 as D (6 bases). V dropped 5 bases and J dropped 3 bases, with 13 bases sitting between them. The germline gives CDR1 SQVTM, CDR2 ANQGSEA. CDR3 length: 14 amino acids. In DNA form, the CDR3 reads TGCAGCGTTTGCGCCGGGGGCTCTAATGAAAAACTGTTTTTT. Residues: CSVCAGGSNEKLFF. Complete variable domain (other parts from reference TRBV29-1 and TRBJ1-4): SAVISQKPSRDICQRGTSLTIQCQVDSQVTMMFWYRQQPGQSLTLIATANQGSEATYESGFVIDKFPISRPNLTFSTLTVSNMSPEDSSIYLCSVCAGGSNEKLFFGSGTQLSVL.

In the case of this clone: This CDR3 is also generated by other DNA sequences in the sample. This rearrangement joins TRBV9 to TRBJ1-4; no clear D gene. CDR3 length: 16 residues. Germline CDR1 and CDR2: SGDLS and YYNGEE. V was cut by 3 bases and J by 2 bases, with 14 bases left in between. CDR3 residues: CASSDGLVATNEKLFF. CDR3 bases: TGTGCCAGCAGCGACGGACTAGTTGCTACTAATGAAAAACTGTTTTTT.

As to this clone: It differs at one base from a far larger clone, so likely a read error. The V gene is TRBV28, the J gene TRBJ2-1; D ambiguous. V lost 3 bases to trimming and J lost 0 bases, with 12 bases between them. The CDR3 runs to 16 residues. Germline V gene lookup returns CDR1 MDHEN and CDR2 SYDVKM. CDR3 DNA sequence: TGTGCCAGCAGTTTTCCCAGTGGGATCTCCTACAATGAGCAGTTCTTC. Its translation is CASSFPSGISYNEQFF.

This clone appeared a few times. Germline and junction disagree at one end, which may indicate a read error. Other nucleotide sequences from this sample produce the same CDR3. The J gene is TRBJ1-4, the V gene TRBV9, with D possibly matching TRBD1 (5 bases). The CDR3 contains 16 residues. The V gene's germline CDR1 is SGDLS and CDR2 YYNGEE. CDR3 region: CAISDGQVATNEKLFF. The CDR3 DNA sequence: TGTGCCATCAGCGACGGACAAGTTGCAACTAATGAAAAACTTTTTTTT.

The genes are TRBV5-2 and TRBJ2-6; no check of the table's D call, TRBD2, against the DNA was made. TRBV5-2 is an annotated pseudogene. The CDR3 has 18 amino acids. This CDR3 is CASKMRGGTQSRANVLTF. In DNA form, the CDR3 reads TGTGCCAGCAAAATGCGTGGAGGTACACAAAGTCGGGCCAACGTCCTGACTTTC.

In its sample, this clone was seen a few times. It differs at one base from a far larger clone, so likely a read error. This CDR3 is also generated by other DNA sequences in the sample. The DNA for the CDR3 is TGTGCCAGCAGCGACGGACATGTTGCAACTAATGAAAAACTGTTTTTT. Protein sequence: CASSDGHVATNEKLFF. The chain employs TRBV9 and TRBJ1-4, with TRBD1 as a possible D gene (5 bases). CDR3 length equals 16 residues. Per the germline V gene, CDR1 is SGDLS and CDR2 is YYNGEE. V dropped 3 bases and J dropped 0 bases, with 12 bases sitting between them.

Note on this clone: At one of its ends the junction is not consistent with the germline gene, which may arise from a read error. This sequence joins TRBV18 and TRBJ1-4; D is ambiguous. The length of the CDR3 is 14 residues. The V gene's germline CDR1 is KGHSH and CDR2 LQKENI. The CDR3 nucleotides are TGTGCCAGCTCACCACCTGCTTGTAATGTAAAACTGTTTTTT. This encodes CASSPPACNVKLFF.

This clone was counted a few times. The genes are TRBV2 and TRBJ2-5; D might be TRBD1 (6 bases). Per the germline V gene, CDR1 is SNHLY and CDR2 is FYNNEI. This CDR3 has 13 amino acids. V gave up 5 bases and J gave up 2 bases, with 9 bases separating them. CDR3 residues: CASSIGQQETQYF. CDR3 bases: TGTGCCAGCAGTATCGGACAGCAAGAGACCCAGTACTTC. Drawing the rest from reference TRBV2 and TRBJ2-5, the complete variable domain is EPEVTQTPSHQVTQMGQEVILRCVPISNHLYFYWYRQILGQKVEFLVSFYNNEISEKSEIFDDQFSVERPDGSNFTLKIRSTKLEDSAMYFCASSIGQQETQYFGPGTRLLVL.

J is TRBJ2-5 and V is TRBV14; 9 bases fit TRBD2. CDR3 length: 15 residues. Per germline, CDR1 SGHDN and CDR2 FVKESK. The V gene end was trimmed by 4 bases and the J gene end by 11 bases; junction bases not matched to a gene: 14. CDR3 nucleotides: TGTGCCAGCAGCCCCCGTGGTAGCGGGAGTGTGGAACAGTACTTC. This gives the protein CASSPRGSGSVEQYF. The whole variable domain, filled in from reference TRBV14 and TRBJ2-5, reads EAGVTQFPSHSVIEKGQTVTLRCDPISGHDNLYWYRRVMGKEIKFLLHFVKESKQDESGMPNNRFLAERTGGTYSTLKVQPAELEDSGVYFCASSPRGSGSVEQYFGPGTRLLVL.

This clone came up a few times. This chain connects TRBV7-4 to TRBJ2-5, with TRBD1 as a possible D gene (6 bases). CDR1 is SGHVT, CDR2 SQSDAQ, per germline. V was shortened by 6 bases and J by 2 bases, with 10 bases between the two germline ends. The CDR3 runs 13 residues. The CDR3 nucleotides are TGTGCCAGCAGTATCGGACAGCAAGAGACCCAGTACTTC. Protein product: CASSIGQQETQYF.